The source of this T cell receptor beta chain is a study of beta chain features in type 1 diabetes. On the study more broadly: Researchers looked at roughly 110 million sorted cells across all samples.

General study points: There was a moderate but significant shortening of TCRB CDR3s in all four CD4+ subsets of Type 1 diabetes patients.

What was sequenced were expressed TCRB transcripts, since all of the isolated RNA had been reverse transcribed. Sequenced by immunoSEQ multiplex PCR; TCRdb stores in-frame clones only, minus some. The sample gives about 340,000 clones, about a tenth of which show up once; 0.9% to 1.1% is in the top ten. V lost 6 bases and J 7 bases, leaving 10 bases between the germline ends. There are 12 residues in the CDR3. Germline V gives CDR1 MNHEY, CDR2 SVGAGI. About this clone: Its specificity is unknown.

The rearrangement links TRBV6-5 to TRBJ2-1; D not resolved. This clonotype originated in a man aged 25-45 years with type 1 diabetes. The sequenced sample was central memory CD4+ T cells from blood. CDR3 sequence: CASRHRTNEQFF. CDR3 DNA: TGTGCCAGCAGACACCGGACGAATGAGCAGTTCTTC.